This TCR beta chain originates from a study of cytomegalovirus exposure and HLA in healthy donors. Overall study results and limits: By a later analysis, the bulk of CMV-associated TCR beta chains appeared HLA-restricted. Cytomegalovirus association was assigned to about 150 TCR beta chains.

A multiplex PCR was run with 60 Vbeta primers and 13 Jbeta primers. Clones were read by immunoSEQ multiplex PCR, and TCRdb kept only the in-frame ones, dropping some. The table for this sample gives 150,000 to 250,000 clones. About this clone: Its cognate antigen is unknown.

The receptor was derived from a boy between 5 and 17 years old in good health and CMV-seronegative. Sequenced material: PBMCs.

For the CDR3, the DNA is TGTGCCAGCGGACCCGTCAGGGTGGTCGCAGATACGCAGTATTTT. Translating it yields CASGPVRVVADTQYF. This chain links TRBV27 with TRBJ2-3; possibly TRBD1 for D (5 bases). The germline V gene has CDR1 MNHEY and CDR2 SMNVEV (reference sequence). The CDR3 totals 15 residues. V was shortened by 8 bases and J by 4 bases, with 19 bases between the two germline ends.